Sequencing of this T cell receptor beta chain was carried out in a study of a mutant IDH1 vaccine in newly diagnosed glioma. Study-level background: Beforehand, treatment had been radiotherapy, temozolomide, or both; the majority received both.

Study-wide findings and caveats: Among all patients, vaccine-induced immune responses occurred in about 93%.

Looked up from germline, CDR1 is GTSNPN and CDR2 is SVGIG (reference sequence). V shed 4 bases and J 2 bases; nucleotides not matched to a gene: 14. This CDR3 is 17 amino acids long. Remarks on this clone: Its antigen remains unknown.

As for time point: week 11, during vaccination. The vaccine gave 300 ug of a 20-mer mutant IDH1 peptide subcutaneously per dose. New astrocytomas of WHO grade 3 or 4 that were IDH1-mutant and ATRX-lost were found in the donors. Measured with immunoSEQ multiplex PCR; TCRdb has only the in-frame clones, and not every one. Of about 32,000 clones listed, roughly 78% were seen once; the top ten hold approximately 23%. Sequenced here: PBMCs, sampled from a glioma patient whose treatment included an IDH1 peptide vaccine. The chain carries TRBV30 and TRBJ2-5; TRBD1 matches at 9 bases. The sequence was obtained from a man aged 25-45 years with glioma. The CDR3 DNA reads TGTGCCTGGATCGGGCCGGGACAGGGAACGGAACAAGAGACCCAGTACTTC. It is translated as CAWIGPGQGTEQETQYF. The full variable domain, its missing parts supplied by reference TRBV30 and TRBJ2-5, is SQTIHQWPATLVQPVGSPLSLECTVEGTSNPNLYWYRQAAGRGLQLLFYSVGIGQISSEVPQNLSASRPQDRQFILSSKKLLLSDSGFYLCAWIGPGQGTEQETQYFGPGTRLLVL.